The 14 T cell receptor beta chains given below trace back to one sample, sequenced in a study of blood T cell repertoires in COVID-19. The repertoire was sequenced with immunoSEQ multiplex PCR; TCRdb's copy has only in-frame clones and lacks some. The sample has approximately 100,000 clones, roughly 84% seen once. Sequences were obtained from peripheral blood. These receptors were obtained from a human donor in a cohort sampled during active COVID-19.

The V and J genes are TRBV15 and TRBJ2-3, with a possible D match to TRBD1 (5 bases). V lost 5 bases and J 7 bases, leaving 25 bases between the germline ends. Germline assignment: CDR1 LNHNV and CDR2 YYDKDF (reference sequence). This CDR3 region has 17 residues. The CDR3 nucleotides are TGTGCCACCAGCTTTACCCGACAGTCCCTTTCAATAAATACGCAGTATTTT. Its protein is CATSFTRQSLSINTQYF.

V gene TRBV28 combines with J gene TRBJ2-7, with 8 bases identical to TRBD2. This CDR3 is 13 amino acids long. Per the germline V gene, CDR1 is MDHEN and CDR2 is SYDVKM. Trimming at V came to 6 bases and at J to 3 bases, leaving 4 bases not matched to a gene. The CDR3 here is CASRYLAGYEQYF. CDR3 sequence (DNA): TGTGCCAGCAGATACCTAGCGGGCTACGAGCAGTACTTC.

This rearrangement joins TRBV5-4 to TRBJ2-7; D perhaps matches TRBD2 (5 bases). CDR3 length: 15 amino acids. Looked up from germline, CDR1 is SGHNT and CDR2 is YYREEE (reference sequence). The ends were cut back, 4 bases at V and 1 base at J, with 15 bases in the middle. CDR3 loop: CASSLPRGNSYEQYF. CDR3 DNA sequence: TGTGCCAGCAGCCTCCCGAGAGGGAATTCCTACGAGCAGTACTTC.

There are many counts of this clone. Written as DNA, the CDR3 is TGTGCCAGCAGCGGAGTTACAGGTCACATCCGCACAGATACGCAGTATTTT. Translating gives CASSGVTGHIRTDTQYF. V gene TRBV9 combines with J gene TRBJ2-3, with D possibly TRBD1 on 5 matching bases. Germline V gives CDR1 SGDLS, CDR2 YYNGEE. The CDR3 covers 17 residues. V lost 3 bases, J lost 1 base, and 18 bases lay in between.

The chain links TRBV20-1 to TRBJ2-1; 10 positions match TRBD2. The V and J ends lost 3 bases and 4 bases, in that order; junction bases with no gene match: 3. The CDR3 is made up of 14 amino acids. The germline gives CDR1 DFQATT, CDR2 SNEGSKA (reference sequence). CDR3 residues: CSASSGRTYNEQFF. The CDR3 nucleotides read TGCAGTGCTAGTAGCGGGAGGACTTACAATGAGCAGTTCTTC.

This chain connects TRBV28 to TRBJ2-5, with a tentative D call TRBD1 (5 bases). Per germline, CDR1 MDHEN and CDR2 SYDVKM. This CDR3 comprises 15 residues. Between the trimmed V and J ends, which lost 1 base and 4 bases, there was a span of 13 bases. The CDR3: CASSLYRTKGETQYF. The CDR3 DNA is TGTGCCAGCAGTTTATACCGGACAAAAGGAGAGACCCAGTACTTC.

The chain employs TRBV11-2 and TRBJ1-6, with D unresolved. The germline V and J ends were trimmed by 4 bases and 9 bases, with 16 bases remaining between them. Per germline, CDR1 SGHAT and CDR2 FQNNGV. The CDR3 contains 15 residues. The CDR3 reads CASSSTGVEISPLHF. DNA for the CDR3: TGTGCCAGCAGCTCTACCGGGGTCGAAATTTCACCCCTCCACTTT.

The chain links TRBV2 to TRBJ1-1; D is unclear. V lost 7 bases and J 2 bases, leaving 8 bases between the germline ends. The CDR3 totals 12 residues. From germline, CDR1 is SNHLY and CDR2 FYNNEI. CDR3 protein: CASTSGNTEAFF. CDR3 DNA sequence: TGTGCCAGCACTTCAGGTAACACTGAAGCTTTCTTT.

The chain links TRBV20-1 to TRBJ2-1, with TRBD2 as a possible D gene (6 bases). The CDR3 sequence is 11 residues long. Trimming left V 5 bases short and J 6 bases short, with 8 bases between. Germline CDR1 is DFQATT and CDR2 is SNEGSKA (reference sequence). DNA of the CDR3: TGCAGTGCTGGGGAGGCCAATGAGCAGTTCTTC. Translating it yields CSAGEANEQFF.

This chain joins TRBV27 and TRBJ2-7; possible D gene TRBD1, 6 bases. Germline CDR1 MNHEY, CDR2 SMNVEV (reference sequence). This CDR3 comprises 16 residues. V was clipped by 6 bases and J by 2 bases, with 20 bases between them. The CDR3 here is CASSQSLGARTYEQYF. In nucleotides, the CDR3 is TGTGCCAGCAGCCAATCTTTGGGGGCTAGAACCTACGAGCAGTACTTC.

V is TRBV7-3 and J is TRBJ2-1; TRBD2 matches 8 bases. This CDR3 region has 15 residues. Germline values: CDR1 SGHTA, CDR2 FQGTGA. The trim removed 2 bases at V and 7 bases at J, leaving 7 bases unmatched. The CDR3 nucleotides are TGTGCCAGCAGCTTAGGAACTAGCGGAGTTAATGAGCAGTTCTTC. Its protein is CASSLGTSGVNEQFF.

The chain carries TRBV6-5 and TRBJ1-6, with 8 bases matching TRBD1. Germline lookup yields CDR1 MNHEY and CDR2 SVGAGI. The CDR3 contains 16 residues. J gave up 7 bases and V 4 bases, and 9 bases lay outside the gene matches. CDR3 in DNA: TGTGCCAGCAGTTTTGCCGCCGGGACAGGAAATTCACCCCTCCACTTT. Translated: CASSFAAGTGNSPLHF.

This clone turned up a few times. The chain recombines TRBV5-1 with TRBJ2-1, with no clear D. Trimming took off 7 bases at V and 4 bases at J, with 18 bases between the two ends. Germline lookup yields CDR1 SGHRS and CDR2 YFSETQ. The CDR3 is 15 residues long. This CDR3 reads CASLPVAGSYNEQFF. For the CDR3, the DNA is TGCGCCAGCCTTCCGGTGGCAGGCTCATACAATGAGCAGTTCTTC. The complete variable domain, with remaining parts taken from reference TRBV5-1 and TRBJ2-1, reads KAGVTQTPRYLIKTRGQQVTLSCSPISGHRSVSWYQQTPGQGLQFLFEYFSETQRNKGNFPGRFSGRQFSNSRSEMNVSTLELGDSALYLCASLPVAGSYNEQFFGPGTRLTVL.

The chain combines TRBV15 with TRBJ2-1, with TRBD2 identical over 12 bases. This CDR3 has 16 amino acids. J lost 4 bases, V lost 5 bases, and 6 bases had no gene match. In germline, CDR1 is LNHNV, CDR2 YYDKDF (reference sequence). CDR3: CATSGLGLAGYNEQFF. CDR3 DNA: TGTGCCACCAGCGGACTAGGACTAGCGGGATACAATGAGCAGTTCTTC.